Each of the 6 T cell receptor beta chains below was sequenced from the same sample in a study of metastatic and nonmetastatic thyroid tumors. With MiXCR, TCRdb reprocessed the PCR reads. The sample carries 15,000 or so clones, 30% to 40% recorded once. No patient received treatment before thyroid surgery. Sequencing was carried out using tumor tissue. These receptors were collected from a male donor with papillary thyroid cancer or a benign thyroid nodule (not recorded which). Some clones in this sample may be carry-over from other donors' samples.

This clone occurred a few times. V gene TRBV6-4 combines with J gene TRBJ2-7; the D call may be TRBD1 or TRBD2 (5 bases each). Per the germline V gene, CDR1 is MRHNA and CDR2 is SNTAGT. The CDR3 spans 13 residues. The V end lost 2 bases, the J end lost 7 bases, and 12 bases lay between the germline ends. CDR3 DNA: TGTGCCAGCAGTGACGGATTTGAGGGGGAGCAGTACTTC. Its protein product is CASSDGFEGEQYF.

The table lists this clone with many counts. The sample carries other DNA sequences with the same CDR3. This chain links TRBV20-1 with TRBJ2-6; weak D call: TRBD1 (6 bases). The V end was cut by 3 bases, the J end by 0 bases, with 9 bases between. CDR1 DFQATT and CDR2 SNEGSKA come from the germline V gene (reference sequence). The CDR3 has 15 residues. For the CDR3, the DNA is TGCAGTGCTAGGGACAGCCTCTCTGGGGCCAACGTCCTGACTTTC. It codes for CSARDSLSGANVLTF.

This clone was counted a single time. Within the sample, other DNA sequences also encode this same CDR3. The chain links TRBV6-1 to TRBJ2-7, with D uncertain. The CDR3 has 13 residues. Germline V CDR1 and CDR2: MNHNS, SASEGT. The germline V and J ends were trimmed by 6 bases and 6 bases, with 15 bases remaining between them. The CDR3 is CASSALFDPEQYF. CDR3 DNA: TGTGCCAGCAGCGCACTGTTTGATCCCGAGCAGTACTTC.

The sample holds many counts of this clone. V usage is TRBV6-1 and J usage is TRBJ2-7; 12 bases are a match to TRBD1. This CDR3 contains 14 residues. With V trimmed by 6 bases and J by 4 bases, 4 bases remained unmatched. Germline V lookup: CDR1 MNHNS, CDR2 SASEGT. The CDR3 bases are TGTGCCAGCAGGATGGGACAGGGGGCATACGAGCAGTACTTC. Protein sequence: CASRMGQGAYEQYF.

V usage is TRBV14 and J usage is TRBJ2-2, with unresolved D. The germline CDR1 and CDR2 sequences are SGHDN and FVKESK. The germline V and J ends were trimmed by 2 bases and 4 bases, with 5 bases remaining between them. The CDR3 runs to 13 residues. This CDR3 reads CASSQSITGELFF. The CDR3 nucleotides read TGTGCCAGCAGCCAATCGATCACCGGGGAGCTGTTTTTT. The full variable domain, its missing parts supplied by reference TRBV14 and TRBJ2-2, is EAGVTQFPSHSVIEKGQTVTLRCDPISGHDNLYWYRRVMGKEIKFLLHFVKESKQDESGMPNNRFLAERTGGTYSTLKVQPAELEDSGVYFCASSQSITGELFFGEGSRLTVL.

This clone was observed at least ten times. V is TRBV25-1 and J is TRBJ1-6; TRBD1 aligns across 9 bases. The CDR3 sequence is 14 residues long. From germline, CDR1 is MGHDK and CDR2 SYGVNS. J lost 7 bases, V lost 7 bases, and 5 bases had no gene match. The DNA for the CDR3 is TGTGCCAGCAAGGGGACAGGGAGGAATTCACCCCTCCACTTT. The encoded protein is CASKGTGRNSPLHF.